The 10 T cell receptor beta chains reported below all come from one sample, sequenced in a study of shared clonotypes between healthy human individuals (dated by TCRdb to 2018 to 2020). Library preparation was by the immunoSEQ multiplex PCR assay. TCRdb limited this immuneACCESS table to in-frame rearrangements with V and J called. A share of clones is missing; checked studies link under half to unresolved V genes, and the rest is unexplained. Recorded for this sample are approximately 1.5 million clones; around 98.5% of them occurred a single time. Roughly 0.35% of the sample comes from the top ten. The sequenced sample was naive CD4+ T cells sorted from blood. The sample's cell subset or site label is to be understood as: CD45RA+ positively selected. Receptors were obtained from a man aged 25 to 45 in good health.

CDR3 sequence (DNA): TGTGCCAGCAGCTTGTCGGGACAGGGCTGGAGGAGCAATCAGCCCCAGCATTTT. It translates to CASSLSGQGWRSNQPQHF. This sequence joins TRBV5-6 and TRBJ1-5; 9 bases are a match to TRBD1. With 1 base clipped from V and 1 base from J, the junction kept 9 bases outside the gene matches. In germline, CDR1 is SGHDT, CDR2 YYEEEE. The CDR3 is 18 amino acids.

This clone was observed a few times. The same CDR3 is also encoded by other DNA sequences in this sample. The J gene is TRBJ2-5, the V gene TRBV15, with D tentatively TRBD1 (5 bases). CDR1 and CDR2 (germline): LNHNV, YYDKDF (reference sequence). The V end lost 1 base, the J end lost 2 bases, and 5 bases lay between the germline ends. There are 13 residues in the CDR3. CDR3 in amino acids: CATSRGQQETQYF. The CDR3 DNA follows: TGTGCCACCAGCAGAGGACAGCAAGAGACCCAGTACTTC.

The chain combines TRBV6-5 with TRBJ2-5; TRBD2 is a possible D gene (5 bases). In germline, CDR1 is MNHEY, CDR2 SVGAGI. The CDR3 runs 15 residues. V was cut by 4 bases and J by 5 bases, with 17 bases left in between. The CDR3 sequence is CASSSPGLLGETQYF. The CDR3 DNA is TGTGCCAGCAGTTCACCGGGCCTACTAGGGGAGACCCAGTACTTC.

This chain joins TRBV9 and TRBJ1-2; D uncertain. The CDR3 runs to 13 residues. CDR1 SGDLS and CDR2 YYNGEE come from the germline V gene. Trimming removed 1 base from V and 6 bases from J, with 10 bases in between. Here the CDR3 reads CASSVTDLDGYTF. The CDR3 DNA follows: TGTGCCAGCAGCGTAACCGACTTGGATGGCTACACCTTC. The whole variable domain, remainder taken from reference TRBV9 and TRBJ1-2, is DSGVTQTPKHLITATGQRVTLRCSPRSGDLSVYWYQQSLDQGLQFLIQYYNGEERAKGNILERFSAQQFPDLHSELNLSSLELGDSALYFCASSVTDLDGYTFGSGTRLTVV.

This rearrangement joins TRBV2 to TRBJ2-2; perhaps D is TRBD1 or TRBD2 (7 bases each). The germline V gene encodes CDR1 SNHLY and CDR2 FYNNEI. V was shortened by 5 bases and J by 4 bases, with 17 bases between the two germline ends. This CDR3 is built from 16 residues. As DNA, the CDR3 is TGTGCCAGCAGTCCCAGGGGGGGAGAGAGCACCGGGGAGCTGTTTTTT. Translated: CASSPRGGESTGELFF.

The chain joins TRBV29-1 to TRBJ2-2; D is uncertain. CDR1 SQVTM and CDR2 ANQGSEA come from the germline V gene. V was pared by 6 bases and J by 0 bases, with 11 bases between. The CDR3 has 14 residues. CDR3 DNA: TGCAGCGTGTATGGTTTGACGAACACCGGGGAGCTGTTTTTT. Translating gives CSVYGLTNTGELFF.

CDR3 sequence (DNA): TGTGCCAGCTCACCAAAGGTGGCCACTGAAGCTTTCTTT. Translating gives CASSPKVATEAFF. The V and J genes are TRBV18 and TRBJ1-1; no clear D. CDR1 is KGHSH, CDR2 LQKENI, per germline. The CDR3 has 13 residues. Trimming stripped 2 bases from V and 4 bases from J, with 8 bases between.

This chain uses TRBV6-4 with TRBJ2-2; weak D call: TRBD2 (6 bases). The length of the CDR3 is 16 residues. Trimming cost V 6 bases and J 2 bases, with 16 bases left between them. Per the germline V gene, CDR1 is MRHNA and CDR2 is SNTAGT. The DNA for the CDR3 is TGTGCCAGCAGCGTAGACGGGACTCTTAACACCGGGGAGCTGTTTTTT. Encoded protein: CASSVDGTLNTGELFF.

This chain connects TRBV27 to TRBJ2-3; D unclear. The CDR3 sequence is 12 residues long. The V and J ends lost 4 bases and 2 bases respectively, with 4 bases between them. Germline CDR1 MNHEY, CDR2 SMNVEV (reference sequence). DNA for the CDR3: TGTGCCAGCAGTTATCTCACAGATACGCAGTATTTT. Translating gives CASSYLTDTQYF.

V is TRBV28 and J is TRBJ2-1, with 7 bases lining up with TRBD1. CDR1 is MDHEN and CDR2 is SYDVKM in the germline V gene. This CDR3 contains 16 residues. J gave up 9 bases and V 5 bases, and 16 bases lay outside the gene matches. CDR3 bases: TGTGCCAGCAGTCTTCACAGGGGCAGCTGGGGTGGTGAGCAGTTCTTC. Translating gives CASSLHRGSWGGEQFF. Using reference TRBV28 and TRBJ2-1 for the parts outside the CDR3, the full variable domain is DVKVTQSSRYLVKRTGEKVFLECVQDMDHENMFWYRQDPGLGLRLIYFSYDVKMKEKGDIPEGYSVSREKKERFSLILESASTNQTSMYLCASSLHRGSWGGEQFFGPGTRLTVL.